One sample yielded the 26 T cell receptor beta chains listed below, sequenced in a study of blood T cell repertoires in COVID-19. Produced via immunoSEQ multiplex PCR; TCRdb's table is partial and in-frame only. The sample has 200,000 to 250,000 clones; approximately 87% are singletons. The sample was peripheral blood. All receptors come from a woman between 45 and 60 years old with acute or convalescent COVID-19.

The chain uses TRBV6-5 and TRBJ2-7, with 9 bases identical to TRBD1. V shed 4 bases, J shed 3 bases, and the junction held 7 bases outside the gene matches. Germline loops: CDR1 MNHEY, CDR2 SVGAGI. This CDR3 is built from 15 residues. CDR3 protein: CASSSPGQGLYEQYF. The CDR3 DNA follows: TGTGCCAGCAGTTCGCCGGGACAGGGCCTCTACGAGCAGTACTTC.

The rearrangement joins TRBV11-2 to TRBJ2-3; a weak D match, TRBD1 (6 bases). CDR3 size: 15 residues. In germline, CDR1 is SGHAT, CDR2 FQNNGV. Trimming stripped 3 bases from V and 5 bases from J, with 15 bases between. CDR3 nucleotides: TGTGCCAGCAGCTTTTTTGCAGGGGAAATAGATACGCAGTATTTT. Amino acid sequence: CASSFFAGEIDTQYF.

The genes are TRBV11-2 and TRBJ1-6; D might be TRBD1 (5 bases). Germline V lookup: CDR1 SGHAT, CDR2 FQNNGV. This CDR3 has 15 amino acids. V was pared by 3 bases and J by 7 bases, with 13 bases between. The chain's CDR3 is CASSFIGGTNSPLHF. CDR3 bases: TGTGCCAGCAGCTTCATCGGGGGAACGAATTCACCCCTCCACTTT.

The chain employs TRBV11-1 and TRBJ1-2, with TRBD1 as a possible D gene (5 bases). This CDR3 spans 16 amino acids. Germline CDR1 is SGHAT and CDR2 is FQDESV (reference sequence). Trimming pared 4 bases from V and 2 bases from J, leaving 17 bases between. The CDR3 loop is CASSWGGRTKNYGYTF. CDR3 bases: TGTGCCAGCAGCTGGGGCGGGAGGACGAAGAACTATGGCTACACCTTC.

J is TRBJ1-5 and V is TRBV7-8, with unresolved D. The length of the CDR3 is 14 residues. CDR1 and CDR2 from the germline V gene are SGHVS and FQNEAQ. V was clipped by 5 bases and J by 4 bases, with 12 bases between them. CDR3 nucleotides: TGTGCCAGCAGCCCCGACGGGAGGAATCAGCCCCAGCATTTT. Its translation is CASSPDGRNQPQHF. The variable domain in full, completed from reference TRBV7-8 and TRBJ1-5, reads GAGVSQSPRYKVAKRGQDVALRCDPISGHVSLFWYQQALGQGPEFLTYFQNEAQLDKSGLPSDRFFAERPEGSVSTLKIQRTQQEDSAVYLCASSPDGRNQPQHFGDGTRLSIL.

The genes are TRBV5-1 and TRBJ1-6; 7 nucleotides match TRBD1. With 5 bases clipped from V and 8 bases from J, the junction kept 4 bases outside the gene matches. CDR1 and CDR2 from the germline V gene are SGHRS and YFSETQ. CDR3 length: 13 amino acids. The CDR3 loop is CASRDREDSPLHF. The DNA of the CDR3 is TGCGCCAGCAGAGACAGGGAGGATTCACCCCTCCACTTT.

V and J are TRBV5-6 and TRBJ2-7; 10 bases map to TRBD2. The CDR3 consists of 15 residues. Germline CDR1 and CDR2: SGHDT and YYEEEE. J gave up 4 bases and V 0 bases, and 4 bases lay outside the gene matches. The CDR3 nucleotides read TGTGCCAGCAGCTTGGGACTAGCGGGTAGTTACGAGCAGTACTTC. Translating it yields CASSLGLAGSYEQYF.

The gene calls are TRBV29-1 and TRBJ2-7; TRBD2 aligns across 7 bases. Germline CDR1 SQVTM, CDR2 ANQGSEA. After removal of 7 bases from V and 2 bases from J, the junction contained 14 bases not matched to a gene. The CDR3 consists of 15 residues. The CDR3 DNA sequence: TGCAGCGCCCACGTCCCTAGCGGAAGGGCCTACGAGCAGTACTTC. The encoded protein is CSAHVPSGRAYEQYF.

V is TRBV7-6 and J is TRBJ2-1; the D is unclear. V was clipped by 4 bases and J by 5 bases, with 18 bases between them. The germline CDR1 and CDR2 sequences are SGHVS and FNYEAQ. The CDR3 extends over 16 amino acids. CDR3 sequence (DNA): TGTGCCAGCAGCTCCCCCCTTAGTAGAGCCCACAATGAGCAGTTCTTC. Protein: CASSSPLSRAHNEQFF.

The genes are TRBV10-3 and TRBJ2-1, with TRBD2 matching over 8 bases. V lost 2 bases, J lost 4 bases, and 10 bases stayed unmatched. The CDR3 runs 17 residues. Germline CDR1 ENHRY, CDR2 SYGVKD. The CDR3 DNA reads as TGTGCCATCAGTGAGCCTACTAGCGGCCTCAGGTACAATGAGCAGTTCTTC. The encoded protein is CAISEPTSGLRYNEQFF.

The J gene is TRBJ2-7, the V gene TRBV11-2, with a tentative D call TRBD1 (5 bases). Trimming shortened V by 5 bases and J by 0 bases, and 8 bases separated the two germline ends. The CDR3 loop spans 13 amino acids. Looked up from germline, CDR1 is SGHAT and CDR2 is FQNNGV. CDR3 sequence reads: CASSHQGSYEQYF. The CDR3 bases are TGTGCCAGCAGCCACCAGGGCTCCTACGAGCAGTACTTC. Full variable domain (missing parts from reference TRBV11-2 and TRBJ2-7): EAGVAQSPRYKIIEKRQSVAFWCNPISGHATLYWYQQILGQGPKLLIQFQNNGVVDDSQLPKDRFSAERLKGVDSTLKIQPAKLEDSAVYLCASSHQGSYEQYFGPGTRLTVT.

The rearrangement links TRBV12-3 or TRBV12-4 to TRBJ2-1; a possible D gene is TRBD1 (6 bases). The CDR3 spans 13 residues. The V and J ends lost 10 bases and 11 bases respectively, with 21 bases between them. CDR3 DNA: TGTGCCACTACGGACAGTTCTCTCGGGAAGCAGTTCTTC. This encodes CATTDSSLGKQFF.

This chain uses TRBV30 with TRBJ2-2; the D gene is possibly TRBD1 (5 bases). Germline CDR1 GTSNPN, CDR2 SVGIG (reference sequence). V was clipped by 4 bases and J by 1 base, with 13 bases between them. CDR3 size: 15 residues. The CDR3 loop is CAWTPGLRNTGELFF. The CDR3, as DNA: TGTGCCTGGACCCCAGGGCTACGGAACACCGGGGAGCTGTTTTTT.

This clone was picked up a small number of times. This rearrangement joins TRBV14 to TRBJ2-5, with TRBD1 as a possible D gene (6 bases). CDR3 length equals 14 residues. V shed 4 bases and J shed 2 bases, with 11 bases lying between them. Germline CDR1 and CDR2: SGHDN and FVKESK. In DNA form, the CDR3 reads TGTGCCAGCAGCCGAGGACAGATACAAGAGACCCAGTACTTC. Its translation is CASSRGQIQETQYF.

V gene TRBV30 combines with J gene TRBJ2-1, with D perhaps given as TRBD1 or TRBD2 (6 bases each). CDR3 size: 14 residues. Looked up from germline, CDR1 is GTSNPN and CDR2 is SVGIG (reference sequence). Trimming cost V 5 bases and J 3 bases, with 14 bases left between them. CDR3 DNA sequence: TGTGCCTGGGGAGGGGGGCCCCTCTACAATGAGCAGTTCTTC. Protein: CAWGGGPLYNEQFF.

The gene calls are TRBV4-1 and TRBJ2-7; TRBD1 matches 7 bases. V lost 1 base to trimming and J lost 4 bases; unmatched junction nucleotides: 7. This CDR3 has 15 amino acids. CDR1 and CDR2 from the germline V gene are MGHRA and YSYEKL. The DNA of the CDR3 is TGCGCCAGCAGCCAAGTCAGACAGGGAGTATACGAGCAGTACTTC. It is translated as CASSQVRQGVYEQYF.

This clone was seen only a few times. CDR3 loop: CATSVPSGHEQFF. As DNA, the CDR3 is TGTGCCACCAGTGTGCCCAGCGGGCATGAGCAGTTCTTC. The chain employs TRBV24-1 and TRBJ2-1, with D possibly TRBD2 on 6 matching bases. This CDR3 has 13 residues. V was trimmed by 5 bases and J by 8 bases, leaving 12 bases between them. The germline V gene encodes CDR1 KGHDR and CDR2 SFDVKD.

This chain uses TRBV5-8 with TRBJ2-3; D is uncertain. The V gene lost 2 bases and the J gene lost 6 bases, with 4 bases spanning the gap. The CDR3 has 11 amino acids. The germline CDR1 and CDR2 sequences are SGHTS and YDEGEE. CDR3 nucleotide sequence: TGTGCCAGCAGCTTCCGGGATACGCAGTATTTT. Its translation: CASSFRDTQYF.

The rearrangement links TRBV4-3 to TRBJ1-2; 8 nucleotides align to TRBD1. The CDR3 is 15 amino acids. CDR1 is LGHNA, CDR2 YSLEER, per germline. With V trimmed by 1 base and J by 7 bases, 8 bases remained unmatched. This CDR3 is CASSQVQGAAGGYTF. CDR3 DNA: TGCGCCAGCAGCCAAGTTCAGGGGGCAGCAGGTGGCTACACCTTC.

This sequence joins TRBV4-1 and TRBJ2-7; no firm D call. V gave up 1 base and J gave up 3 bases, with 13 bases separating them. The CDR3 runs 15 residues. Germline lookup yields CDR1 MGHRA and CDR2 YSYEKL. CDR3 protein: CASSQVDSWIYEQYF. DNA of the CDR3: TGCGCCAGCAGCCAAGTTGATAGCTGGATCTACGAGCAGTACTTC.

This chain connects TRBV6-5 to TRBJ1-4; D might be TRBD1 (5 bases). Germline assignment: CDR1 MNHEY and CDR2 SVGAGI. Trimming removed 8 bases from V and 8 bases from J, with 15 bases in between. The CDR3 loop spans 13 amino acids. CDR3 sequence (DNA): TGTGCCAGCGGCGCCAGGGCAAGAGAAAAACTGTTTTTT. Translating gives CASGARAREKLFF.

The V call is TRBV30, the J call TRBJ1-6; D might be TRBD1 (6 bases). V lost 1 base to trimming and J lost 2 bases, with 9 bases between them. CDR1 is GTSNPN and CDR2 is SVGIG in the germline V gene (reference sequence). This CDR3 contains 15 residues. The CDR3 here is CAWSDRAPYNSPLHF. In DNA, the CDR3 is TGTGCCTGGAGTGACAGGGCCCCCTATAATTCACCCCTCCACTTT.

This chain uses TRBV30 with TRBJ2-1; tentatively, D is TRBD1 (6 bases). Trimming stripped 3 bases from V and 2 bases from J, with 20 bases between. Germline loops: CDR1 GTSNPN, CDR2 SVGIG (reference sequence). The CDR3 covers 17 residues. The CDR3 spells CAWSPSAGDRTYNEQFF. The CDR3 nucleotides read TGTGCCTGGAGCCCCAGCGCAGGGGATAGGACCTACAATGAGCAGTTCTTC.

This clone occurred once. The rearrangement joins TRBV3-1 (or the pseudogene TRBV3-2) to TRBJ1-3, with 8 positions matching TRBD1. V shed 4 bases, J shed 3 bases, and the junction held 2 bases outside the gene matches. The length of the CDR3 is 14 residues. The V gene's germline CDR1 is LGHDT and CDR2 YNNKEL (reference sequence). The CDR3 sequence is CASSRQGSGNTIYF. CDR3 DNA sequence: TGTGCCAGCAGCCGACAGGGGAGTGGAAACACCATATATTTT.

The rearrangement links TRBV24-1 to TRBJ2-3, with TRBD2 identical over 9 bases. This CDR3 region has 18 residues. After removal of 3 bases from V and 2 bases from J, the junction contained 11 bases not matched to a gene. CDR1 and CDR2 from the germline V gene are KGHDR and SFDVKD. For the CDR3, the DNA is TGTGCCACCAGTGATAGTACCTCCGGGACTAGCTACACAGATACGCAGTATTTT. Translation gives CATSDSTSGTSYTDTQYF.

This clone turned up a few times. The V gene is TRBV6-6, the J gene TRBJ2-2, with 11 nucleotides matching TRBD1. The germline CDR1 and CDR2 sequences are MNHNY and SVGAGI (reference sequence). CDR3 size: 16 residues. J gave up 7 bases and V 2 bases, and 6 bases lay outside the gene matches. CDR3 protein: CASSYRTGGLGGELFF. The CDR3 DNA reads TGTGCCAGCAGTTACCGGACAGGGGGCCTGGGCGGGGAGCTGTTTTTT.